This entry features one TCR beta chain sequence. Its antigen is still unknown. No per-base quality is available; no much larger clone lies one base away. The library was generated by the immunoSEQ multiplex PCR assay. For TCR sequencing, RNA was extracted from every sample and reverse transcribed into cDNA to serve as template. SuperScript III was used to make first-strand cDNA, primed with a 2:1 mix of oligo-dT and random hexamers. A synthetic immune receptor repertoire was used to measure amplification bias, and any remaining bias was corrected computationally. Processing in the source paper ran as follows. Raw reads were preprocessed to remove errors, and CDR3 was defined by IMGT conventions from the conserved cysteine to phenylalanine. Clonality was calculated as 1 minus Shannon entropy normalized by log2 of the number of productive unique TCRs. Whether each scalp clone was CD4 or CD8 was inferred by checking scalp TCRbeta sequences against the CD4 and CD8 repertoires from sorted blood. TCRdb took this table from immuneACCESS and kept in-frame rearrangements with V and J called. Such tables lack part of the clones; where checked against another copy, unresolved V genes explain under half of the gap, and the rest is unexplained. The V and J calls and the clone size are those of that table, but D and trimming were determined from the DNA. The sample profile shows over 85,000 clones; about three quarters of them were found once. Roughly a sixth of the sample is in the top ten clones.

This specimen belongs to a study of CD8+ T cells in alopecia areata (dated 2018 in TCRdb). A note on the overall study: Treated patients were enrolled in an open-label pilot trial of oral tofacitinib, 5 to 10 mg twice daily, for moderate-to-severe alopecia areata. To study T cell clonal expansion in alopecia areata, the researchers applied high-throughput TCRbeta sequencing to both the C3H/HeJ mouse model and human patients. In treated patients, disease severity was measured using the SALT score, which gives the percentage of scalp surface area affected. In humans, TCRbeta sequencing was performed on scalp tissue and on sorted CD4+ and CD8+ peripheral blood T cells from healthy controls and from patients with patchy or totalis/universalis alopecia areata. RNA came from the PAXgene miRNA kit for fixed scalp, the miRNeasy kit for PBMCs, and the RNeasy kit for mouse skin. Scalp clonality was compared among normal scalp (n=4), patchy alopecia areata scalp (n=8), and alopecia totalis/universalis scalp (n=8). Biopsies were taken from tofacitinib-treated patients at baseline and again at 4 and 24 weeks into treatment, and several of those patients also had a later scalp biopsy. Patients stayed on tofacitinib for 6 to 18 months and then had 6 months of follow-up off drug so that delayed response and recurrence could be assessed. TCRbeta CDR3 regions were amplified by immunoSEQ multiplex PCR with 35 Vbeta forward and 13 Jbeta reverse primers. The paper's findings and limits, for the study overall: Compared with normal scalp, lesional scalp, particularly in alopecia totalis/universalis, had higher clonality and more expanded CD8+ clones, which suggests antigenic drive. With tofacitinib, both scalp clonality and the number of expanded CD8+ clones among the top 100 scalp clones went down significantly. Because the treated cohort was small and had only one nonresponder, larger studies are needed to examine links between baseline CD8+ expansion and response. TCR sequences shared between patients were less clear than in mice, possibly partly because of HLA diversity in the patient population. Unlike mouse skin, where gammadelta T cells dominate, normal human skin contains resident alphabeta T cells that get sequenced too, which complicates analysis of the scalp TCR repertoire. During tofacitinib treatment, many expanded lesional clones stuck around in both scalp and blood, and this persistence may partly explain why relapse happens after treatment is stopped.

Sequences SGHVS (CDR1) and FQNEAQ (CDR2) are obtained from the germline V gene. Inclusive of the bounding cysteine and phenylalanine, the CDR3 is 19 residues long. The CDR3 DNA has 57 bases and is translated from base 1. V trim: 0 bases; J trim: 6 bases; unmatched bases: 12. The treatment or condition label on this specimen signifies: oral pan-JAK inhibitor, 5-10 mg twice daily. Lesional scalp punch biopsies and peripheral blood were collected from alopecia areata patients. PBMCs were isolated by density centrifugation and stained for CD3, CD4 and CD8, and CD4+ and CD8+ T cells were sorted on a FACSAria.

This TCR came from a human donor with alopecia areata. The rearrangement combines TRBV7-8 with TRBJ2-3, with TRBD2 identical over 13 junction bases. Sequencing used CD8+ T cells sorted from blood, obtained at approximately week 44, from a patient treated with tofacitinib. The CDR3 amino acid sequence is: CASSLALAGGPPHLDTQYF. The nucleotides are TGTGCCAGCAGCTTAGCACTAGCGGGGGGGCCGCCTCACCTTGATACGCAGTATTTT.